A selection of T cell receptor beta chains follows, all from one sample in a study of early T cells in non-severe SARS-CoV-2 infection. TCRdb passed the 5' RACE reads through MiXCR, listing each CDR3 protein once. Among 120,000 or so distinct CDR3 sequences listed, around 13% were seen once. The material sequenced was whole blood, taken at baseline. The source is an adult who was a healthcare worker with PCR-confirmed SARS-CoV-2 infection or an uninfected control (not recorded which). Each CDR3 is given with its conserved first and last residue. The order of the fields is clone size, V gene, D gene, J gene, CDR3 DNA, CDR3 protein. D genes are given only for firm matches. Rows give clone size only sometimes, using once, few, many, or a class for an expanded clone.

.	TRBV6-6	TRBD2	TRBJ2-7	TGTGCCAGCAGTCAACTAGCGGGAGGGAGGTACGAGCAGTACTTC	CASSQLAGGRYEQYF
few	TRBV11-2	.	TRBJ2-3	TGTGCCAGCAGCTTAGGGGGAGGGGGCATAGATACGCAGTATTTT	CASSLGGGGIDTQYF
few	TRBV7-9	TRBD2	TRBJ2-7	TGTGCCAGCAGCTTATGGGCCAGCGGGAAGGCATTC	CASSLWASGKAF
few	TRBV7-6	.	TRBJ1-6	TGTGCCAGCAGCTTAAGAGGGGAGGATTCACCCCTCCACTTT	CASSLRGEDSPLHF
many	TRBV6-5	TRBD2	TRBJ2-7	TGTGCCAGCAGGCCCGGACTAGCGGGGGAGCAGTACTTC	CASRPGLAGEQYF
once	TRBV28	.	TRBJ2-1	TGTGCCAGCAGTTTATGGGGGAATGAGCAGTTCTTC	CASSLWGNEQFF
.	TRBV6-1	.	TRBJ1-2	TGTGCCAGCCGAGGACAGCCGCTTTCGGAGGAAGGCTACACCTTC	CASRGQPLSEEGYTF
.	TRBV5-1	TRBD1	TRBJ1-4	TGCGCCAGCAGCTTGGTGGGACAGGGAGGTGAAAAACTGTTTTTT	CASSLVGQGGEKLFF
many	TRBV12-3/TRBV12-4	TRBD1	TRBJ1-1	TGTGCCAGCAGTGAGAGGACAGGGGGCACTGAAGCTTTCTTT	CASSERTGGTEAFF
.	TRBV29-1	.	TRBJ2-1	TGCAGCGTTGAAGATTGGACAGTAACCGAATTC	CSVEDWTVTEF
.	TRBV7-2	TRBD2	TRBJ2-1	TGTGCCAGCAGCTACTCCGGGACTAGGGGTAATGAGCAGTTCTTC	CASSYSGTRGNEQFF
few	TRBV18	.	TRBJ2-1	TGTGCCAGCTCACCAGAGTCCTACAATGAGCAGTTCTTC	CASSPESYNEQFF
few	TRBV6-6	.	TRBJ2-5	TGTGCCAGCAGTTACGGGAGGTACCAAGAGACCCAGTACTTC	CASSYGRYQETQYF
many	TRBV12-3/TRBV12-4	.	TRBJ2-3	TGTGCCAGCAGTTTACGAGATACGCAGTATTTT	CASSLRDTQYF
.	TRBV5-6	.	TRBJ2-3	TGTGCCAGCAGCTTGGGGCGACAGTCCCTCACAGATACGCAGTATTTT	CASSLGRQSLTDTQYF
many	TRBV2	.	TRBJ2-2	TGTGCCAGCAGAGGGGGAGGACGCCGAACCGGGGAGCTGTTTTTT	CASRGGGRRTGELFF
.	TRBV12-3/TRBV12-4	.	TRBJ1-1	TGTGCCAGCAGTTTAGCGCCTGCTAACACTGAAGCTTTCTTT	CASSLAPANTEAFF
.	TRBV29-1	TRBD1	TRBJ1-1	TGCAGCGTTGACCAGGGGGACGGCATGAACACTGAAGCTTTCTTT	CSVDQGDGMNTEAFF
.	TRBV9	.	TRBJ2-7	TGTGCCAGCAGCCCCGTAGCGGTCTCCTACGAGCAGTACTTC	CASSPVAVSYEQYF
.	TRBV29-1	.	TRBJ2-3	TGCAGCTCCCGCGCAAGGGTGCAAGATACGCAGTATTTT	CSSRARVQDTQYF
many	TRBV2	.	TRBJ2-3	TGTGCCAGCCTCGAGATAGGGGTCAGCACAGATACGCAGTATTTT	CASLEIGVSTDTQYF
many	TRBV5-1	TRBD1	TRBJ1-6	TGCGCCAGCAGCTTGAGAGTGGGACAGGATTTTAATTCACCCCTCCACTTT	CASSLRVGQDFNSPLHF